The 6 T cell receptor beta chains in this list originate from one sample, sequenced in a study of OX40 agonist ivuxolimab in advanced cancers. Using immunoSEQ multiplex PCR, the repertoire was profiled, and TCRdb retains in-frame clones only, with some absent. The sample records fewer than 80,000 clones, 85% being singletons. The material was CD4+ or CD8+ T cells sorted from blood, obtained in a trial of the OX40 agonist ivuxolimab. The origin of the receptors is an adult with an advanced solid tumor such as melanoma, head and neck, liver or kidney cancer.

The chain joins TRBV15 to TRBJ1-1, with a tentative D call TRBD1 (5 bases). Trimming took off 0 bases at V and 4 bases at J, with 9 bases between the two ends. Germline assignment: CDR1 LNHNV and CDR2 YYDKDF (reference sequence). The CDR3 spans 14 residues. CDR3: CATSRDLGVTEAFF. CDR3 DNA: TGTGCCACCAGCAGAGATCTGGGGGTCACTGAAGCTTTCTTT.

The chain combines TRBV6-1 with TRBJ2-7; the match to TRBD2 covers 8 bases. The J segment lost 1 base and the V segment lost 5 bases, leaving 4 bases of the junction unmatched. This CDR3 comprises 14 residues. CDR1 and CDR2 (germline): MNHNS, SASEGT. The CDR3 loop reads CASSFGLASYEQYF. The CDR3 DNA sequence: TGTGCCAGCAGTTTCGGACTAGCTTCCTACGAGCAGTACTTC.

The chain recombines TRBV9 with TRBJ2-7; D remains unclear. This CDR3 is built from 14 residues. The V gene's germline CDR1 is SGDLS and CDR2 YYNGEE. The V and J ends lost 3 bases and 0 bases respectively, with 10 bases between them. The CDR3 DNA is TGTGCCAGCAGCGATCACAGCAGCTCCTACGAGCAGTACTTC. Amino acids: CASSDHSSSYEQYF. The whole variable domain, filled in from reference TRBV9 and TRBJ2-7, reads DSGVTQTPKHLITATGQRVTLRCSPRSGDLSVYWYQQSLDQGLQFLIQYYNGEERAKGNILERFSAQQFPDLHSELNLSSLELGDSALYFCASSDHSSSYEQYFGPGTRLTVT.

The chain uses TRBV11-2 and TRBJ1-4, with D perhaps TRBD1 (5 bases). CDR1 and CDR2 from the germline V gene are SGHAT and FQNNGV. CDR3 length: 15 residues. V was shortened by 5 bases and J by 0 bases, with 10 bases between the two germline ends. The CDR3 bases are TGTGCCAGCAGCCCCCGGGGCGCAACTAATGAAAAACTGTTTTTT. Its protein product is CASSPRGATNEKLFF.

The CDR3, as DNA: TGTGCCAGCAGTGTACTAGCGGGGGTTTCCTACGAGCAGTACTTC. This codes for CASSVLAGVSYEQYF. The rearrangement links TRBV28 to TRBJ2-7; 11 positions agree with TRBD2. The J segment lost 1 base and the V segment lost 5 bases, leaving 4 bases of the junction unmatched. This CDR3 region has 15 residues. Germline V lookup: CDR1 MDHEN, CDR2 SYDVKM.

The CDR3 loop is CASSYVGRGPYGYTF. For the CDR3, the DNA is TGTGCCAGCAGTTACGTAGGCAGGGGCCCCTATGGCTACACCTTC. V gene TRBV6-5 combines with J gene TRBJ1-2; D may be TRBD1 (6 bases). This CDR3 region has 15 residues. In germline, CDR1 is MNHEY, CDR2 SVGAGI. V gave up 2 bases and J gave up 4 bases, with 14 bases separating them.